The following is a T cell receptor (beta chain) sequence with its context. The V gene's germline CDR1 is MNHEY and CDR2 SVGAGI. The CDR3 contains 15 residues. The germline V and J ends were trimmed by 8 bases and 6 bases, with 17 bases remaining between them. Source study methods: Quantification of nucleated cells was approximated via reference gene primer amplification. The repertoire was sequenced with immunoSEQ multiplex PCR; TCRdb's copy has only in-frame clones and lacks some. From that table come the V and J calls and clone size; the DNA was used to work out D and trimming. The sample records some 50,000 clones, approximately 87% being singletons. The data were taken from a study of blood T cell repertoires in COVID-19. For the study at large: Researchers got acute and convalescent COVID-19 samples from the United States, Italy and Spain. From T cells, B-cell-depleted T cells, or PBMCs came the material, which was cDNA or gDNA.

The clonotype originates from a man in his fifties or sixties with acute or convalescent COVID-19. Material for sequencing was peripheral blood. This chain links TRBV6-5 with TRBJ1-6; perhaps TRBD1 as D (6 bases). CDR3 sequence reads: CASQMGGAGNSPLHF. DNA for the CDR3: TGTGCCAGCCAAATGGGGGGGGCAGGTAATTCACCCCTCCACTTT.